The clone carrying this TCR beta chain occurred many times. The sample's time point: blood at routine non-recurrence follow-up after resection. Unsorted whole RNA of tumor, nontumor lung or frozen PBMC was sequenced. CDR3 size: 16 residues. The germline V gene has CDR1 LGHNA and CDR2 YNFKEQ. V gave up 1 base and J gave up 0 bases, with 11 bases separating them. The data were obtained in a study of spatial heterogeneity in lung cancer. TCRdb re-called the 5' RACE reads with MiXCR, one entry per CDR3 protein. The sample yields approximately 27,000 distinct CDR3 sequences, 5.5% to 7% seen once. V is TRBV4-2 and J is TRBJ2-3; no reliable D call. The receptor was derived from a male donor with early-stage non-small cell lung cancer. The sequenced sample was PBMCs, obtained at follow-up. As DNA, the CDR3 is TGTGCCAGCAGCCAAGGGGGTACGTCTAGCACAGATACGCAGTATTTT. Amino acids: CASSQGGTSSTDTQYF.